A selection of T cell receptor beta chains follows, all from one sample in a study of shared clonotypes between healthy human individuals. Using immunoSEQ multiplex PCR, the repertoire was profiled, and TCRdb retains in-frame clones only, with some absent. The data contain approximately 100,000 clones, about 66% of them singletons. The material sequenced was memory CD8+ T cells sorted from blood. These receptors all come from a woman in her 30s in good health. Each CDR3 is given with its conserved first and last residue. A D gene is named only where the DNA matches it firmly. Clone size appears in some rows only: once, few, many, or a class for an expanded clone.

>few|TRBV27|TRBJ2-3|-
TGTGCCAGCAGTTTATCGGTCCCAGCAGCAGATACGCAGTATTTT
CASSLSVPAADTQYF
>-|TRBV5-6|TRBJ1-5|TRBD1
TGTGCCAGCAGCTTGGGGGGAATGGGGACAGGGGAAGATCAGCCCCAGCATTTT
CASSLGGMGTGEDQPQHF
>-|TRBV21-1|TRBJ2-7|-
TGTGCCAGCAGCAAAACTAACGGGACTAGCGGGAGGGAGCAGTACTTC
CASSKTNGTSGREQYF
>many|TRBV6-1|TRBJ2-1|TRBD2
TGTGCCAGCACCATCTCCGGGGAGGGATACAATGAGCAGTTCTTC
CASTISGEGYNEQFF
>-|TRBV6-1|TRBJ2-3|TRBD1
TGTGCCGCGGGACAGGAGGAAACAGATACGCAGTATTTT
CAAGQEETDTQYF
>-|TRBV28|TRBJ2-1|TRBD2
TGTGCCAGCAGTTTGGAGGGACTAGCGGGAGTCCCCTACAATGAGCAGTTCTTC
CASSLEGLAGVPYNEQFF
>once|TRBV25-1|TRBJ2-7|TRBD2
TGTGCCAGCAGTGATAGCGGGAGTGGTTTCTACGAGCAGTACTTC
CASSDSGSGFYEQYF
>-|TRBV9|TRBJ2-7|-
TGTGCCAGCAGCGTAGGTAGCCGATACTACGAGCAGTACTTC
CASSVGSRYYEQYF
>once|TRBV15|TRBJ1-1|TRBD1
TGTGCCACCGAGGGGGCAGAGAACACTGAAGCTTTCTTT
CATEGAENTEAFF
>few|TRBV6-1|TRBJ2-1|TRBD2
TGTGCCAGCAGTCCCCAGGCGGGAGACTACAATGAGCAGTTCTTC
CASSPQAGDYNEQFF
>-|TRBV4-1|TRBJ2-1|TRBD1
TGCGCCAGCAGCGACAGGGGGCTTGGTGAGCAGTTCTTC
CASSDRGLGEQFF
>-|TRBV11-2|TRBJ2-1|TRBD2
TGTGCCAGCAGACTAGCGGGAGGAAACAATGAGCAGTTCTTC
CASRLAGGNNEQFF
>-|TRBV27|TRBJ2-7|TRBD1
TGTGCCAGCAGTTTAAGTCGGGACAGCCTTACCTACGAGCAGTACTTC
CASSLSRDSLTYEQYF
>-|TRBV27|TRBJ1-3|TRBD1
TGTGCCAGCAGACGACAGGGCTCTGGAAACACCATATATTTT
CASRRQGSGNTIYF
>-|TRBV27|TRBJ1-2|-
TGTGCCAGCACCGATGACCCCGCCTATGGCTACACCTTC
CASTDDPAYGYTF